This entry lists 20 T cell receptor beta chains sequenced from one sample in a study of shared clonotypes between healthy human individuals. The table came from immunoSEQ multiplex PCR; TCRdb's copy has only in-frame clones and leaves some out. The sample lists over 1.4 million clones, more than 95% seen once, with approximately 1% in the top ten. Sequencing was carried out using naive CD4+ T cells sorted from blood. Described subset: CD45RA+ positively selected. These receptors were collected from a man in his thirties or forties in good health.

With regard to this clone: The sample carries other DNA sequences with the same CDR3. The V gene is TRBV7-9, the J gene TRBJ2-3; D remains unclear. Trimming took 2 bases from V and 2 from J, leaving 8 bases between them. CDR1 is SEHNR, CDR2 FQNEAQ, per germline (reference sequence). The CDR3 covers 14 residues. CDR3 sequence reads: CASSLSGSTDTQYF. The DNA for the CDR3 is TGTGCCAGCAGCTTATCCGGGTCCACAGATACGCAGTATTTT.

On this clone itself: The junction does not match germline at one end; this may be a read error. The chain is built from TRBV6-6 and TRBJ2-7; D is perhaps TRBD2 (6 bases). This CDR3 contains 13 residues. Germline values: CDR1 MNHNY, CDR2 SVGAGI (reference sequence). The CDR3 region has the DNA TGTGCCAGCAGGTACTGGGGGGACGACGAGCAGTACTTC. This encodes CASRYWGDDEQYF.

The V gene is TRBV19, the J gene TRBJ1-2, with D possibly matching TRBD1 (5 bases). The CDR3 is 13 amino acids. Germline CDR1 is LNHDA and CDR2 is SQIVND (reference sequence). Between the trimmed V and J ends, which lost 6 bases and 0 bases, there was a span of 8 bases. Here the CDR3 DNA reads TGTGCCAGTAGCCCCAGGGCTAACTATGGCTACACCTTC. Amino acid sequence: CASSPRANYGYTF.

The V gene is TRBV5-6, the J gene TRBJ2-7; 7 positions match TRBD1. The CDR3 runs to 16 residues. V lost 4 bases and J lost 5; bases outside the gene matches: 15. Germline V gene lookup returns CDR1 SGHDT and CDR2 YYEEEE. CDR3 amino acids: CASSHYDRDIRNEQYF. CDR3 nucleotide sequence: TGTGCCAGCAGCCATTATGACAGGGATATACGAAACGAGCAGTACTTC.

The chain links TRBV28 to TRBJ2-7; D could derive from TRBD1 or TRBD2 (5 bases each). CDR1 and CDR2 from the germline V gene are MDHEN and SYDVKM. The V end lost 4 bases, the J end lost 3 bases, and 16 bases lay between the germline ends. This CDR3 has 15 amino acids. In DNA, the CDR3 is TGTGCCAGCAGTTCCCCAAGTAGGGGACGCTACGAGCAGTACTTC. This codes for CASSSPSRGRYEQYF.

The chain employs TRBV6-1 and TRBJ2-2; TRBD1 matches 9 bases. Germline V CDR1 and CDR2: MNHNS, SASEGT. J was trimmed by 4 bases and V by 3 bases; bases with no gene match: 9. The CDR3 contains 17 residues. CDR3 loop: CASSEIGGTGFTGELFF. DNA of the CDR3: TGTGCCAGCAGTGAGATAGGAGGGACAGGGTTCACCGGGGAGCTGTTTTTT.

This rearrangement joins TRBV18 to TRBJ2-5, with 7 bases aligning to TRBD1. Germline V gene sequence: CDR1 KGHSH, CDR2 LQKENI. V was pared by 8 bases and J by 2 bases, with 5 bases of the junction left unmatched. This CDR3 comprises 13 residues. CDR3 nucleotide sequence: TGTGCCAGCACCGGGACAGAACAAGAGACCCAGTACTTC. This sequence encodes CASTGTEQETQYF. The complete variable domain, with remaining parts taken from reference TRBV18 and TRBJ2-5, reads NAGVMQNPRHLVRRRGQEARLRCSPMKGHSHVYWYRQLPEEGLKFMVYLQKENIIDESGMPKERFSAEFPKEGPSILRIQQVVRGDSAAYFCASTGTEQETQYFGPGTRLLVL.

V gene TRBV18 combines with J gene TRBJ2-1, with 14 bases lining up with TRBD2. The CDR3 runs 15 residues. With 2 bases clipped from V and 9 bases from J, the junction kept 3 bases outside the gene matches. Germline CDR1 KGHSH, CDR2 LQKENI. The CDR3 loop is CASSPGTSGRGEQFF. As DNA, the CDR3 is TGTGCCAGCTCACCAGGGACTAGCGGGAGAGGTGAGCAGTTCTTC.

The chain uses TRBV10-3 and TRBJ1-5, with unresolved D. Trimming cost V 5 bases and J 6 bases, with 17 bases left between them. CDR1 and CDR2 (germline): ENHRY, SYGVKD. The CDR3 runs 15 residues. CDR3 DNA: TGTGCCATCAGTCAATCGACCGGGGTCGGTCAGCCCCAGCATTTT. Its protein product is CAISQSTGVGQPQHF.

The rearrangement links TRBV28 to TRBJ1-5; 12 nucleotides align to TRBD1. Per the germline V gene, CDR1 is MDHEN and CDR2 is SYDVKM. The CDR3 runs to 15 residues. V was pared by 2 bases and J by 6 bases, with 2 bases of the junction left unmatched. The CDR3 DNA reads as TGTGCCAGCAGTTTAGGGACAGGGGGCGGTCAGCCCCAGCATTTT. Encoded protein: CASSLGTGGGQPQHF.

V gene TRBV2 combines with J gene TRBJ2-2, with D perhaps matching TRBD1 (5 bases). Trimming shortened V by 6 bases and J by 6 bases, and 17 bases separated the two germline ends. Looked up from germline, CDR1 is SNHLY and CDR2 is FYNNEI. The CDR3 consists of 15 residues. CDR3 sequence reads: CASRNRRQPAGELFF. DNA for the CDR3: TGTGCCAGCAGGAACAGGAGACAGCCCGCCGGGGAGCTGTTTTTT.

The genes are TRBV5-1 and TRBJ2-3; 10 positions match TRBD2. CDR3 length equals 19 residues. Germline V gives CDR1 SGHRS, CDR2 YFSETQ. V trimming: 2 bases; J trimming: 3 bases; junction bases outside the gene matches: 15. CDR3 bases: TGCGCCAGCAGCTTTCTAAGGCCCTCTAGCGGGAGAGCGACAGATACGCAGTATTTT. As protein: CASSFLRPSSGRATDTQYF.

V usage is TRBV25-1 and J usage is TRBJ2-2; TRBD1 matches 8 bases. Germline loops: CDR1 MGHDK, CDR2 SYGVNS. The V gene end was trimmed by 3 bases and the J gene end by 4 bases; junction bases not matched to a gene: 4. This CDR3 is built from 15 residues. The CDR3 coding sequence is TGTGCCAGCAGTGAGGCAGGGGGCCGCACCGGGGAGCTGTTTTTT. Encoded protein: CASSEAGGRTGELFF.

Turning to this clone: Within the sample, other DNA sequences also encode this same CDR3. This chain links TRBV27 with TRBJ2-7; weak D call: TRBD1 (6 bases). Trimming removed 2 bases from V and 4 bases from J, with 6 bases in between. This CDR3 contains 12 residues. The germline gives CDR1 MNHEY, CDR2 SMNVEV (reference sequence). The CDR3 nucleotides read TGTGCCAGCAGTTTAACAGGGTACGAGCAGTACTTC. It specifies CASSLTGYEQYF.

The chain links TRBV7-2 to TRBJ2-1; the match to TRBD2 covers 14 bases. V lost 5 bases to trimming and J lost 8 bases; unmatched junction nucleotides: 8. The CDR3 sequence is 16 residues long. CDR1 is SGHTA, CDR2 FQGNSA, per germline. The CDR3 coding sequence is TGTGCCAGCAGCCCGGGACTAGCGGGAGACTTCCATGAGCAGTTCTTC. It is translated as CASSPGLAGDFHEQFF.

This clone was picked up one time. The chain recombines TRBV4-3 with TRBJ2-6, with TRBD1 as a possible D gene (6 bases). This CDR3 spans 18 amino acids. Germline loops: CDR1 LGHNA, CDR2 YSLEER. V was shortened by 4 bases and J by 2 bases, with 18 bases between the two germline ends. In DNA, the CDR3 is TGCGCCAGCAGCCGAGAGACAGGTCCGGGGACTGGGGCCAACGTCCTGACTTTC. Encoded protein: CASSRETGPGTGANVLTF.

This CDR3 is CATGGGRGRRETQYF. The CDR3 nucleotides read TGTGCCACAGGGGGTGGCAGGGGGAGGAGGGAGACCCAGTACTTC. V gene TRBV28 combines with J gene TRBJ2-5, with D possibly matching TRBD1 (7 bases). V lost 10 bases and J lost 5, with 23 bases in between. In germline, CDR1 is MDHEN, CDR2 SYDVKM. The CDR3 consists of 15 residues.

This rearrangement joins TRBV28 to TRBJ2-7, with D tentatively TRBD1 (5 bases). The CDR3 loop spans 14 amino acids. CDR1 MDHEN and CDR2 SYDVKM come from the germline V gene. Trimming pared 8 bases from V and 2 bases from J, leaving 16 bases between. The CDR3 DNA sequence: TGTGCCAGCGGATCCCCGCAGGGTACCTACGAGCAGTACTTC. The encoded protein is CASGSPQGTYEQYF.

The chain has TRBV5-1 and TRBJ2-1; perhaps TRBD2 as D (5 bases). CDR3 length: 14 residues. The germline V and J ends were trimmed by 4 bases and 3 bases, with 11 bases remaining between them. Germline CDR1 SGHRS, CDR2 YFSETQ. The CDR3: CASSSGDFYNEQFF. In nucleotides, the CDR3 is TGCGCCAGCAGCAGCGGAGACTTCTACAATGAGCAGTTCTTC. Together with reference TRBV5-1 and TRBJ2-1, the CDR3 gives the full variable domain: KAGVTQTPRYLIKTRGQQVTLSCSPISGHRSVSWYQQTPGQGLQFLFEYFSETQRNKGNFPGRFSGRQFSNSRSEMNVSTLELGDSALYLCASSSGDFYNEQFFGPGTRLTVL.

The chain couples TRBV7-9 to TRBJ2-7; D perhaps matches TRBD2 (5 bases). This CDR3 comprises 15 residues. V was cut by 5 bases and J by 5 bases, with 19 bases left in between. Germline V gene data show CDR1 as SEHNR and CDR2 as FQNEAQ (reference sequence). The CDR3 DNA reads as TGTGCCAGCAGCGACCAAGGACTGGGGAGAGACGAGCAGTACTTC. This sequence encodes CASSDQGLGRDEQYF.